The 9 T cell receptor beta chains in this list originate from one sample, sequenced in a study of blood T cell repertoires in COVID-19. Profiled with immunoSEQ multiplex PCR; TCRdb holds only in-frame clones, not every one. The sample includes 130,000 to 150,000 clones, almost 85% of them seen just once. The sequenced sample consisted of PBMCs or T cells enriched from blood (not recorded which). These receptor sequences come from a middle-aged man with acute COVID-19.

The rearrangement links TRBV20-1 to TRBJ2-3, with 10 nucleotides matching TRBD2. The CDR3 is 15 amino acids. V gave up 3 bases and J gave up 5 bases; unmatched junction bases: 8. Germline V CDR1 and CDR2: DFQATT, SNEGSKA (reference sequence). The CDR3 loop is CSASAQAGGLDTQYF. For the CDR3, the DNA is TGCAGTGCTAGTGCCCAAGCGGGGGGGTTAGATACGCAGTATTTT.

The chain combines TRBV29-1 with TRBJ2-7, with 7 bases aligning to TRBD2. Trimming cost V 5 bases and J 5 bases; bases outside gene matches: 9. CDR1 and CDR2 from the germline V gene are SQVTM and ANQGSEA. The CDR3 is 13 amino acids. This CDR3 reads CSVQTSRSHEQYF. CDR3 DNA: TGCAGCGTTCAGACTAGCAGGTCGCACGAGCAGTACTTC.

This clone is a singleton in its sample. The V and J genes are TRBV5-4 and TRBJ2-1; TRBD2 matches 10 bases. V lost 2 bases, J lost 7 bases, and 15 bases stayed unmatched. Germline values: CDR1 SGHNT, CDR2 YYREEE (reference sequence). This CDR3 is built from 18 residues. In nucleotides, the CDR3 is TGTGCCAGCAGCTTCGGGGGGGGATCTAGCGGGAGATCGAATGAGCAGTTCTTC. Translated: CASSFGGGSSGRSNEQFF.

This clone was counted a single time. This chain joins TRBV30 and TRBJ1-3; D call uncertain. Trimming pared 7 bases from V and 2 bases from J, leaving 15 bases between. This CDR3 is 14 amino acids long. The germline V gene has CDR1 GTSNPN and CDR2 SVGIG (reference sequence). The DNA for the CDR3 is TGTGCCTATAGCGGAACACTGACTGGAAACACCATATATTTT. Protein product: CAYSGTLTGNTIYF.

This clone was counted once. The chain uses TRBV19 and TRBJ2-7; 9 bases match TRBD1. The V segment lost 5 bases and the J segment 0 bases; nucleotides outside the gene matches: 2. Germline-derived CDR1 and CDR2 are LNHDA and SQIVND (reference sequence). This CDR3 contains 14 residues. This chain's CDR3 is CASSAGQGSYEQYF. The CDR3, as DNA: TGTGCCAGTAGTGCGGGACAGGGCTCCTACGAGCAGTACTTC.

The chain employs TRBV7-8 and TRBJ2-1; 10 bases align to TRBD2. Unmatched junction bases numbered 1, after V lost 3 bases and J lost 2 bases. This CDR3 comprises 15 residues. Germline V gene sequence: CDR1 SGHVS, CDR2 FQNEAQ. CDR3 sequence: CASSFSGGPYNEQFF. In DNA form, the CDR3 reads TGTGCCAGCAGCTTTAGCGGGGGGCCCTACAATGAGCAGTTCTTC.

V is TRBV27 and J is TRBJ1-2, with D uncertain. Germline V gene sequence: CDR1 MNHEY, CDR2 SMNVEV (reference sequence). The CDR3 length is 13 residues. V was shortened by 0 bases and J by 5 bases, with 7 bases between the two germline ends. This chain's CDR3 is CASSLSPGYGYTF. CDR3 sequence (DNA): TGTGCCAGCAGTTTATCCCCAGGTTATGGCTACACCTTC.

The chain is built from TRBV5-1 and TRBJ2-3; 7 bases are shared with TRBD1. Germline V lookup: CDR1 SGHRS, CDR2 YFSETQ. This CDR3 has 18 amino acids. V shed 8 bases, J shed 1 base, and the junction held 19 bases outside the gene matches. CDR3 sequence reads: CARLRQGIHQTCTDTQYF. The CDR3, as DNA: TGCGCCAGATTAAGACAGGGAATCCACCAGACCTGCACAGATACGCAGTATTTT.

V gene TRBV13 combines with J gene TRBJ2-1, with D uncertain. V lost 4 bases and J lost 0, with 10 bases in between. Germline loops: CDR1 PRHDT, CDR2 FYEKMQ (reference sequence). The CDR3 has 15 amino acids. The CDR3 sequence is CASSSTLASYNEQFF. CDR3 nucleotide sequence: TGTGCCAGCAGCTCGACACTCGCCTCCTACAATGAGCAGTTCTTC.